This is a list of T cell receptor beta chains from one sample in a study of OX40 agonist ivuxolimab in advanced cancers. Sequenced by immunoSEQ multiplex PCR; TCRdb stores in-frame clones only, minus some. The table lists about 50,000 clones, around nine tenths of them singletons. The sequencing here drew on CD4+ or CD8+ T cells sorted from blood, taken in a trial of the OX40 agonist ivuxolimab. These receptors were taken from an adult with an advanced solid tumor such as melanoma, head and neck, liver or kidney cancer. Each CDR3 is given with its conserved first and last residue. The D gene is left open where the match is weak. Part of the rows lack a size; the others show once, few, many or a class for expanded clones.

d_call | clone_size | j_call | v_call | cdr3_aa | cdr3_nt
. | . | TRBJ2-5 | TRBV27 | CASNPGGRWETQYF | TGTGCCAGCAACCCAGGGGGGCGTTGGGAGACCCAGTACTTC
. | . | TRBJ2-7 | TRBV4-1 | CASSQGRPNEQYF | TGCGCCAGCAGCCAGGGTCGCCCCAACGAGCAGTACTTC
. | . | TRBJ1-4 | TRBV2 | CAATVNEKLFF | TGTGCCGCGACCGTGAATGAAAAACTGTTTTTT
. | . | TRBJ2-3 | TRBV7-9 | CASSLFGGEGTDTQYF | TGTGCCAGCAGCTTATTCGGAGGGGAAGGAACAGATACGCAGTATTTT
. | . | TRBJ2-5 | TRBV14 | CASSQDLGTQYF | TGTGCCAGCAGCCAAGATCTGGGGACCCAGTACTTC
TRBD1 | . | TRBJ2-7 | TRBV9 | CASSGAPAGTGSHEQYF | TGTGCCAGCAGCGGAGCCCCCGCCGGGACAGGGTCACACGAGCAGTACTTC
TRBD2 | . | TRBJ2-6 | TRBV11-2 | CASSSRAGGSSGANVLTF | TGTGCCAGCAGCTCTAGAGCGGGAGGGAGCTCTGGGGCCAACGTCCTGACTTTC
. | . | TRBJ2-3 | TRBV5-4 | CASSHPSGSTDTQYF | TGTGCCAGCAGCCACCCGAGCGGGTCCACAGATACGCAGTATTTT
. | . | TRBJ2-6 | TRBV19 | CASSFPAGANVLTF | TGTGCCAGTAGTTTCCCGGCTGGGGCCAACGTCCTGACTTTC
. | . | TRBJ2-2 | TRBV13 | CASSPPRGRGELFF | TGTGCCAGCAGCCCGCCCAGGGGAAGAGGGGAGCTGTTTTTT
. | . | TRBJ2-7 | TRBV27 | CASSPPGRIYEQYF | TGTGCCAGCAGTCCCCCGGGACGGATCTACGAGCAGTACTTC
. | once | TRBJ1-2 | TRBV5-4 | CASSLPGYGYTF | TGTGCCAGCAGCTTACCGGGCTATGGCTACACCTTC
. | . | TRBJ1-2 | TRBV4-1 | CASSQDGEGNYGYTF | TGCGCCAGCAGCCAAGATGGGGAGGGGAACTATGGCTACACCTTC
. | once | TRBJ2-5 | TRBV27 | CASSPGGGETQYF | TGTGCCAGCAGTCCAGGGGGAGGAGAGACCCAGTACTTC